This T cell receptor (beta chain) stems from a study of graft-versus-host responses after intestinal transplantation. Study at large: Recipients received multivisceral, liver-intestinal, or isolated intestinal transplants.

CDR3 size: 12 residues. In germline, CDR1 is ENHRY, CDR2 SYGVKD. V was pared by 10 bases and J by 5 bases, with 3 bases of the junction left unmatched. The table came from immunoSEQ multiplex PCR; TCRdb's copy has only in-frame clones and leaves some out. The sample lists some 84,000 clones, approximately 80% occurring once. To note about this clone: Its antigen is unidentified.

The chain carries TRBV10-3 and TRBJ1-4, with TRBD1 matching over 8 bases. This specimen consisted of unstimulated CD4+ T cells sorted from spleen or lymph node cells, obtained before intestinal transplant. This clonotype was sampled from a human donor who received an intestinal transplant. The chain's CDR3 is CATGQGNEKLFF. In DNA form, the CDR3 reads TGTGCCACAGGACAGGGCAATGAAAAACTGTTTTTT.